This TCR beta chain was identified during a study of blood T cell repertoires in COVID-19. CDR1 is MDHEN and CDR2 is SYDVKM in the germline V gene. V gave up 4 bases and J gave up 10 bases; unmatched junction bases: 7. The CDR3 is made up of 13 amino acids. Authors' methods: Estimated nucleated cell counts came from reference gene primer amplification. Here immunoSEQ multiplex PCR was the method, and the copy in TCRdb shows in-frame clones only, minus some. The V and J calls and clone size come from that table; D and trimming were worked out from the DNA. This sample has under 200,000 clones, with about four fifths found just once.

Sequences were obtained from PBMCs or T cells enriched from blood (not recorded which). The source is a man aged 55 to 70 who had recovered from COVID-19. The rearrangement links TRBV28 to TRBJ2-1; 7 bases are a match to TRBD1. CDR3 sequence reads: CASSSSEGAEQFF. The CDR3 DNA is TGTGCCAGCAGTTCCTCTGAGGGGGCGGAGCAGTTCTTC.